This T cell receptor beta chain was recovered during a study of lymphopenia after photon versus proton radiotherapy. Sequencing used immunoSEQ multiplex PCR; TCRdb keeps in-frame clones, though not all of them. Of 35,000 to 40,000 clones in the sample, about 85% are singletons; the top ten hold around 2.7%. V lost 1 base and J lost 5, with 15 bases in between. Looked up from germline, CDR1 is SGHNT and CDR2 is YENEEA. The CDR3 consists of 15 residues. The chain combines TRBV11-3 with TRBJ2-7; D remains ambiguous. The sequenced sample was peripheral blood, obtained from a patient treated with photon-based radiotherapy. This receptor was identified in a man in his fifties or sixties with gastric cancer. The CDR3 sequence is CASSLGATSNNEQYF. The CDR3 coding sequence is TGTGCCAGCAGCTTAGGGGCCACGTCTAACAACGAGCAGTACTTC.